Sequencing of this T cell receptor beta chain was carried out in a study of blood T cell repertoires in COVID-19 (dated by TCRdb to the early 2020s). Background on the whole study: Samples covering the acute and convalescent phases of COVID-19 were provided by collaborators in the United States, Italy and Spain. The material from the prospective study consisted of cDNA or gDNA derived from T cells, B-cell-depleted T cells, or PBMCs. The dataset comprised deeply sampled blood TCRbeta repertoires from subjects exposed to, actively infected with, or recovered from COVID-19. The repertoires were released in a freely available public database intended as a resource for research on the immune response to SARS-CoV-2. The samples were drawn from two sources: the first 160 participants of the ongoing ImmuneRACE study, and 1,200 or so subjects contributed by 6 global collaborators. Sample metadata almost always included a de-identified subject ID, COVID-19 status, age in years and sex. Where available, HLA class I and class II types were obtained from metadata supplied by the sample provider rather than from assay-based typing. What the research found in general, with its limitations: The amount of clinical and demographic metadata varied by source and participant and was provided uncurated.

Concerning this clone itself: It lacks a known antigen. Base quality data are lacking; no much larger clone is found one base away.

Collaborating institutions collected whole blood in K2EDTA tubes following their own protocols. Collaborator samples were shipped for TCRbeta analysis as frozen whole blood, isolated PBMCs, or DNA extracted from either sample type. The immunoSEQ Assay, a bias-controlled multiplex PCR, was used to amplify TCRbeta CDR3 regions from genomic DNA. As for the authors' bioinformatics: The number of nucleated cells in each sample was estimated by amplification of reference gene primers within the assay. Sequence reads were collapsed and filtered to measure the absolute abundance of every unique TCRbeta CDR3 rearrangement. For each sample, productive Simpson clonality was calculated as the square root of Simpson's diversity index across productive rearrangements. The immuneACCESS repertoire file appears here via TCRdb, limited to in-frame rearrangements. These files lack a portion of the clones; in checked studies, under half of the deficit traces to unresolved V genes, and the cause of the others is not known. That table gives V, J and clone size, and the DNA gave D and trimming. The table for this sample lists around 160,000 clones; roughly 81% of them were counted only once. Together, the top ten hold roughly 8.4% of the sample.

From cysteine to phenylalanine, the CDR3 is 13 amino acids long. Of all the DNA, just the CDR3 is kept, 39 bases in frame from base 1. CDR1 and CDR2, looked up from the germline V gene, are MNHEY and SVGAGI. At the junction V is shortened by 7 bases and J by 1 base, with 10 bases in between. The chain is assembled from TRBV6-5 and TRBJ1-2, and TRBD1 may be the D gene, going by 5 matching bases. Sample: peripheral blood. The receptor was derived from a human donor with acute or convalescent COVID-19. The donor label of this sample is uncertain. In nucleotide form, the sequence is TGTGCCAGCAATGGGGCCGGTAACTATGGCTACACCTTC. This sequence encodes CASNGAGNYGYTF.